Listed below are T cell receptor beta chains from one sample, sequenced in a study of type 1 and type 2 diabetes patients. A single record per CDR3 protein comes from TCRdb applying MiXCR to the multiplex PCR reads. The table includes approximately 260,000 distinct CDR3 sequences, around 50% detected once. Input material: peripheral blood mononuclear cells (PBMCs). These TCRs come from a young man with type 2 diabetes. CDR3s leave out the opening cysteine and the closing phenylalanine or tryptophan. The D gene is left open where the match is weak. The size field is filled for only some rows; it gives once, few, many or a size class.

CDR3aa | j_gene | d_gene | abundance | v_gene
ASSLGTSGSGDTQY | TRBJ2-3 | TRBD2 | NA | TRBV7-9
ASIWVGNSPLH | TRBJ1-6 | NA | many | TRBV2
AIRKGTDVGELF | TRBJ2-2 | TRBD1 | NA | TRBV10-3
ASMRNTGELF | TRBJ2-2 | NA | NA | TRBV4-2
ASSPRTSGRVSTGELF | TRBJ2-2 | TRBD2 | few | TRBV14
ASSSNLDRWGAYEQY | TRBJ2-7 | TRBD1 | NA | TRBV7-9
ASSPPGTGYLNEQF | TRBJ2-1 | TRBD1 | few | TRBV28
ASSISDATNEKLF | TRBJ1-4 | NA | NA | TRBV7-2
ASSRGTFEAF | TRBJ1-1 | NA | NA | TRBV12-3/TRBV12-4
ASSVSFGFSYEQY | TRBJ2-7 | NA | NA | TRBV9
ASSLDLAGKAF | TRBJ1-1 | NA | NA | TRBV7-2
ASSRDRALTDTQY | TRBJ2-3 | TRBD1 | once | TRBV6-5
ASSLAGVTGELF | TRBJ2-2 | TRBD2 | NA | TRBV19
ASSQASQGARADTQY | TRBJ2-3 | TRBD1 | NA | TRBV4-1
ASSPWGTSSYEQY | TRBJ2-7 | NA | NA | TRBV9
GGAREDGYT | TRBJ1-2 | NA | few | TRBV29-1
ASSVQNRNTQY | TRBJ2-3 | NA | few | TRBV19
SANRDRGYEQY | TRBJ2-7 | TRBD1 | NA | TRBV20-1
AWSHPTVEVHQPQH | TRBJ1-5 | NA | NA | TRBV30
ASTQTGGASKAF | TRBJ1-1 | TRBD1 | NA | TRBV19
ASSLLLAGEETQY | TRBJ2-5 | TRBD2 | NA | TRBV5-1
ASSWGTSGGGTQY | TRBJ2-5 | TRBD2 | few | TRBV6-5
ASSAGTHGYT | TRBJ1-2 | NA | NA | TRBV7-2
ASSIGLTPQETQY | TRBJ2-5 | NA | few | TRBV19
ASSGIRQRNTIY | TRBJ1-3 | NA | few | TRBV13
ASSHQSATNEKLF | TRBJ1-4 | NA | NA | TRBV7-8
ASSPQEGYGYT | TRBJ1-2 | NA | NA | TRBV7-3
ASSRPRGIGAYEQY | TRBJ2-7 | NA | NA | TRBV7-8
ASSSGTLFSNQPQH | TRBJ1-5 | NA | NA | TRBV6-6
AISVQGTTEAF | TRBJ1-1 | NA | many | TRBV10-3
ASSEFPTGIVVHEQF | TRBJ2-1 | TRBD1 | NA | TRBV6-2/TRBV6-3
ASSLLGENQPQH | TRBJ1-5 | NA | NA | TRBV12-3/TRBV12-4
ASSRDRGNNYGYT | TRBJ1-2 | TRBD1 | NA | TRBV11-2
ASSSQGSYGYT | TRBJ1-2 | NA | NA | TRBV6-1
ASSTRTSGGIQETQY | TRBJ2-5 | TRBD2 | few | TRBV28
ASSSGLGNEQF | TRBJ2-1 | NA | once | TRBV6-5
ASSEGEREGLETQY | TRBJ2-5 | TRBD2 | few | TRBV6-1
ASLGWPSETQY | TRBJ2-5 | NA | few | TRBV5-5
ASRGGQSYEQY | TRBJ2-7 | NA | few | TRBV7-4
ASGAGEQY | TRBJ2-7 | NA | NA | TRBV27
SVWTGANMGEQY | TRBJ2-7 | TRBD1 | few | TRBV29-1
ASTSGGGGRGNEQF | TRBJ2-1 | NA | few | TRBV19
ASSHRRSTDTQY | TRBJ2-3 | NA | NA | TRBV13
ASSRLEQETQY | TRBJ2-5 | NA | NA | TRBV2
AWSKGQGNEQY | TRBJ2-7 | TRBD1 | NA | TRBV30
SAEIDRLYNEQF | TRBJ2-1 | NA | NA | TRBV20-1
ARRQGDEKLF | TRBJ1-4 | NA | many | TRBV2
ASSREQGLGTGELF | TRBJ2-2 | NA | once | TRBV28
ASSFKTEQF | TRBJ2-1 | NA | few | TRBV7-9
ASGLGWNTEAF | TRBJ1-1 | NA | NA | TRBV12-3/TRBV12-4
SARALTDRGPFPI | TRBJ2-7 | TRBD1 | NA | TRBV20-1